The 3 T cell receptor beta chains listed next were all sequenced from one sample in a study of radiotherapy plus CTLA-4 blockade in lung cancer. Here immunoSEQ multiplex PCR was the method, and the copy in TCRdb shows in-frame clones only, minus some. The sample lists about 95,000 clones, more than 75% seen once, with under 4% in the top ten. The sample here was peripheral blood, taken from a patient treated with radiotherapy plus ipilimumab. These receptors all stem from a human donor with non-small cell lung cancer who had a partial response to radiotherapy plus ipilimumab.

This clone was seen a handful of times. V is TRBV5-1 and J is TRBJ1-2; the match to TRBD1 covers 7 bases. CDR3 length: 15 residues. V shed 0 bases, J shed 3 bases, and the junction held 5 bases outside the gene matches. Germline CDR1 reads SGHRS; CDR2 reads YFSETQ. This chain's CDR3 is CASSLGGQGDYGYTF. The DNA of the CDR3 is TGCGCCAGCAGCTTGGGGGGGCAGGGGGACTATGGCTACACCTTC.

The chain has TRBV6-1 and TRBJ1-1, with TRBD1 matching 8 bases. J was trimmed by 5 bases and V by 5 bases; bases with no gene match: 10. Germline V CDR1 and CDR2: MNHNS, SASEGT. This CDR3 has 15 residues. The CDR3 is CASSSPTGAGTEAFF. CDR3 nucleotides: TGTGCCAGCAGTTCTCCGACAGGGGCGGGTACTGAAGCTTTCTTT.

This chain joins TRBV11-1 and TRBJ2-2; D uncertain. The CDR3 has 14 amino acids. Trimming cost V 2 bases and J 3 bases, with 7 bases left between them. CDR1 is SGHAT and CDR2 is FQDESV in the germline V gene (reference sequence). CDR3 sequence: CASSLKEYTGELFF. The CDR3 DNA reads as TGTGCCAGCAGCTTAAAGGAGTACACCGGGGAGCTGTTTTTT.